The sequence of this T cell receptor beta chain was determined in a study of blood T cells in healthy people across ages. This clonotype has only a few counts. The germline V gene encodes CDR1 SGHAT and CDR2 FQNNGV. The CDR3 spans 17 residues. V gave up 3 bases and J gave up 1 base; unmatched junction bases: 10. The second PCR ran about 6 to 12 cycles with a sample-barcoded 5' primer and J-beta primers. TCRdb reprocessed the 5' RACE reads via MiXCR and lists one record per CDR3 protein. The table shows approximately 730,000 distinct CDR3 sequences, with 53% occurring only once. The source material was blood. The V and J genes are TRBV11-2 and TRBJ2-7, with TRBD1 matching over 9 bases. This sequence was found in an elderly man in good health. CDR3 DNA: TGTGCCAGCAGCTTGGCCGGGACAGGGTCCTCTTCCTACGAGCAGTACTTC. It translates to CASSLAGTGSSSYEQYF.